A selection of T cell receptor beta chains follows, all from one sample in a study of shared clonotypes between healthy human individuals. This table comes from immunoSEQ multiplex PCR, and its TCRdb copy is limited to in-frame clones, with some not included. The repertoire has hundreds of thousands of clones, about 91% of them found once; the top ten carry 20% to 25%. The source material was naive CD8+ T cells sorted from blood. Source of these receptors: a man aged 30 to 39 in good health. Each CDR3 is given with its conserved first and last residue. The D gene is left open where the match is weak. Clone size, where shown, is once, few, many, or a class for clones that have expanded.

D gene | J gene | clone size | V gene | CDR3 DNA | CDR3 protein
TRBD2 | TRBJ2-1 | - | TRBV27 | TGTGCCAGCAGTTTAGGGCTAGCGGCCTACAATGAGCAGTTCTTC | CASSLGLAAYNEQFF
- | TRBJ1-2 | few | TRBV9 | TGTGCCAGCAGCCAGGACAGCCGTAGCGGCTACACCTTC | CASSQDSRSGYTF
TRBD1 | TRBJ2-1 | - | TRBV14 | TGTGCCAGCAGCCAACCCCTTGGACAGGGCGGTGGTGAGCAGTTCTTC | CASSQPLGQGGGEQFF
TRBD2 | TRBJ2-5 | - | TRBV6-1 | TGTGCCAGCACTGCAGCGGGAGGGCCGGAGACCCAGTACTTC | CASTAAGGPETQYF
- | TRBJ1-2 | - | TRBV7-9 | TGTGCCAGCAGCCTACCGACAGGAATCTATGGCTACACCTTC | CASSLPTGIYGYTF
TRBD2 | TRBJ2-1 | - | TRBV9 | TGTGCCAGCAGCGTAGATCTAGCGGGAACCTACAATGAGCAGTTCTTC | CASSVDLAGTYNEQFF
TRBD2 | TRBJ2-3 | - | TRBV5-1 | TGCGCCAGCAGCTTGGAGTCAGGGAGGGCCGGCACAGATACGCAGTATTTT | CASSLESGRAGTDTQYF
- | TRBJ1-1 | - | TRBV11-2 | TGTGCCAGCAGGCAGACAGCCCCGAACACTGAAGCTTTCTTT | CASRQTAPNTEAFF
- | TRBJ1-2 | - | TRBV7-9 | TGTGCCAGCAGCTTTATCGGTTCTCGAGGTACTCATGGCTATGGCTACACCTTC | CASSFIGSRGTHGYGYTF
TRBD2 | TRBJ2-7 | - | TRBV5-8 | TGTGCCATCCGTAGCGGGAGCTCCTACGAGCAGTACTTC | CAIRSGSSYEQYF
- | TRBJ2-7 | - | TRBV7-9 | TGTGCCAGCAGCCCGGCAGTCGAGAATCTCAACGAGCAGTACTTC | CASSPAVENLNEQYF
TRBD2 | TRBJ2-3 | - | TRBV5-1 | TGCGCCAGCAGCGAAGGACTAGCGGCGGATACGCAGTATTTT | CASSEGLAADTQYF
- | TRBJ1-5 | - | TRBV15 | TGTGCCACCAGCAGAGGGAACAGGTTCCTCAATCAGCCCCAGCATTTT | CATSRGNRFLNQPQHF
- | TRBJ2-7 | - | TRBV14 | TGTGCCAGCAGCCCAGGCCGAATGGGCGGACCCTCCTACGAGCAGTACTTC | CASSPGRMGGPSYEQYF
- | TRBJ1-2 | - | TRBV9 | TGTGCCAGCGGAGGAGCGGGGTCCGGCTACACCTTC | CASGGAGSGYTF
TRBD2 | TRBJ2-7 | - | TRBV11-2 | TGTGCCAGCAGCTTAGTTCTCGGAAAACTAGCGGGTAGCTCCTACGAGCAGTACTTC | CASSLVLGKLAGSSYEQYF
- | TRBJ2-7 | once | TRBV5-4 | TGTGCCAGCAGCGCTTCTCGAGGTCCCCTCTACGAGCAGTACTTC | CASSASRGPLYEQYF
- | TRBJ2-1 | - | TRBV4-3 | TGCGCCAGCAGCCAAGATATCGGGTGGGGTAGCGAACGCAATGAGCAGTTCTTC | CASSQDIGWGSERNEQFF
TRBD1 | TRBJ2-7 | - | TRBV7-9 | TGTGCCAGCAGCGACCACGGGACAGACGAGCAGTACTTC | CASSDHGTDEQYF
TRBD2 | TRBJ2-1 | - | TRBV11-2 | TGTGCCAGCAGCTTAGATCGTGTGACTAGCGGGAGGTACAATGAGCAGTTCTTC | CASSLDRVTSGRYNEQFF
- | TRBJ1-2 | - | TRBV5-6 | TGTGCCAGCAGCTTGATCGGTGGTGGGGACTATGGCTACACCTTC | CASSLIGGGDYGYTF
- | TRBJ2-1 | once | TRBV5-5 | TGTGCCAGCAGCTTCAGGAGTAGCGGCACCTACAATGAGCAGTTCTTC | CASSFRSSGTYNEQFF
- | TRBJ2-7 | few | TRBV27 | TGTGCCAGCAGTTTATCCCTATCCAGGAGTGCCTACGAGCAGTACTTC | CASSLSLSRSAYEQYF
- | TRBJ1-4 | - | TRBV7-8 | TGTGCCAGCAGCCCGACGTTTTCGGGGGAGGTGATTTATGAAAAACTGTTTTTT | CASSPTFSGEVIYEKLFF
- | TRBJ2-3 | - | TRBV9 | TGTGCCAGCAGCGGGGGAACGACACTTAGCACAGATACGCAGTATTTT | CASSGGTTLSTDTQYF
TRBD2 | TRBJ2-3 | few | TRBV6-1 | TGTGCCAGCAGTGAGGTAGCGGGAGCTACAGATACGCAGTATTTT | CASSEVAGATDTQYF
TRBD2 | TRBJ2-7 | - | TRBV11-2 | TGTGCCAGCAGCTTAGATCTACTAGCGGGATTTTACGAGCAGTACTTC | CASSLDLLAGFYEQYF
- | TRBJ2-7 | - | TRBV28 | TGTGCCAGCAGTTGGGAGGGGGCCTGGGAGCAGTACTTC | CASSWEGAWEQYF
- | TRBJ2-1 | - | TRBV7-3 | TGTGCCAGCAGCTCTCGACTAGACGATGAGCAGTTCTTC | CASSSRLDDEQFF
TRBD2 | TRBJ2-1 | - | TRBV5-4 | TGTGCCAGCAGCTTATTCCCGACTAGCGGGATCAGCAATGAGCAGTTCTTC | CASSLFPTSGISNEQFF
- | TRBJ2-7 | - | TRBV14 | TGTGCCAGCAGCCAAGGTTCCTACGAGCAGTACTTC | CASSQGSYEQYF
TRBD2 | TRBJ2-5 | - | TRBV28 | TGTGCCAGCAGTTCGACTAGCGGGAGCAATCAAGAGACCCAGTACTTC | CASSSTSGSNQETQYF
- | TRBJ2-1 | - | TRBV5-1 | TGCGCCAGCAGCTCCCAACCCGAGCTTCAATACAATGAGCAGTTCTTC | CASSSQPELQYNEQFF
- | TRBJ2-2 | - | TRBV11-2 | TGTGCCAGCAGTCGGACCGGGGCCGGGGAGCTGTTTTTT | CASSRTGAGELFF
- | TRBJ2-5 | - | TRBV29-1 | TGCAGCGTTGTCCAGGGTCAACGAGAGACCCAGTACTTC | CSVVQGQRETQYF
TRBD2 | TRBJ2-1 | - | TRBV6-6 | TGTGCCACATCCGGGTCGCGGGAGGTATTGTCCAATGAGCAGTTCTTC | CATSGSREVLSNEQFF
TRBD2 | TRBJ2-2 | - | TRBV9 | TGTGCCAGCAGCCCTTTAGCGGGAGGTGACACCGGGGAGCTGTTTTTT | CASSPLAGGDTGELFF
- | TRBJ2-1 | - | TRBV27 | TGTGCCAGCAAATGGTTAGGCCCCTACAATGAGCAGTTCTTC | CASKWLGPYNEQFF
TRBD2 | TRBJ2-5 | - | TRBV28 | TGTGCCAGCAGTTTTTGGATCGAGGTAGCGGGAGCTCGGAGCGGGAAAAAGACCCAGTACTTC | CASSFWIEVAGARSGKKTQYF
TRBD1 | TRBJ2-1 | - | TRBV13 | TGTGCCAGCAGCCCAAAGGGGGCAGGCTCCTACAATGAGCAGTTCTTC | CASSPKGAGSYNEQFF
- | TRBJ2-3 | once | TRBV27 | TGTGCCAGCAGTTTGCAGGGTTCAACAGATACGCAGTATTTT | CASSLQGSTDTQYF
TRBD2 | TRBJ2-3 | - | TRBV5-4 | TGTGCCAGCAGCTCCGGGACTAGCGGGATGACAGATACGCAGTATTTT | CASSSGTSGMTDTQYF
TRBD1 | TRBJ2-2 | - | TRBV9 | TGTGCCAGCAGCGTCAGTCGAGACAGGGTTTTGGGGGAGCTGTTTTTT | CASSVSRDRVLGELFF
- | TRBJ2-3 | - | TRBV28 | TGTGCCAGCAGCCTCGACACAGATACGCAGTATTTT | CASSLDTDTQYF
TRBD1 | TRBJ1-5 | - | TRBV19 | TGTGCCAGTAGTACGGGACAGCTTTATAGCAATCAGCCCCAGCATTTT | CASSTGQLYSNQPQHF
- | TRBJ2-4 | - | TRBV7-9 | TGTGCCAGCAGCTTAGGCGGGCTTACGAAACCCAAAAACATTCAGTACTTC | CASSLGGLTKPKNIQYF
TRBD2 | TRBJ2-7 | - | TRBV9 | TGTGCCAGCAGCCCCGGGGGGGGCAGTAGCTACGAGCAGTACTTC | CASSPGGGSSYEQYF
TRBD1 | TRBJ1-5 | - | TRBV6-1 | TGTGCCAGCAGTGACGTTCAACGGGACAGGTATCTTTGGGATCAGCCCCAGCATTTT | CASSDVQRDRYLWDQPQHF
- | TRBJ2-7 | - | TRBV30 | TGTGCCTGGAGTGGATACGAGCAGTACTTC | CAWSGYEQYF
TRBD2 | TRBJ2-7 | - | TRBV29-1 | TGCAGCGTTGAAGAACCTCGGACTAGCGGGGATCCCCTCTCCTACGAGCAGTACTTC | CSVEEPRTSGDPLSYEQYF
TRBD2 | TRBJ2-3 | - | TRBV27 | TGTGCCAGCAGTGACACAGCAGCGGGAGGGCCTGGGGACACAGATACGCAGTATTTT | CASSDTAAGGPGDTDTQYF
TRBD1 | TRBJ2-7 | - | TRBV7-9 | TGTGCCAGCAGCTCCGGGACAGGAACCTACGAGCAGTACTTC | CASSSGTGTYEQYF
- | TRBJ1-2 | - | TRBV29-1 | TGCAGCGTTGTCGGGGGACAACATGGCTACACCTTC | CSVVGGQHGYTF
- | TRBJ1-5 | - | TRBV19 | TGTGCCAGTAGTATAGGGAGAAATCAGCCCCAGCATTTT | CASSIGRNQPQHF
TRBD2 | TRBJ2-1 | - | TRBV5-4 | TGTGCCAGCAGCGGAAGCGGGAGCTATGAGCAGTTCTTC | CASSGSGSYEQFF